The sequence of this TCR beta chain was determined in a study of shared T cell receptors in the human thymus. Germline values: CDR1 LNHDA, CDR2 SQIVND (reference sequence). This CDR3 is 16 amino acids long. V was shortened by 1 base and J by 4 bases, with 16 bases between the two germline ends. TCRdb keeps only in-frame clones here, not all; method: immunoSEQ multiplex PCR. The sample carries 55,000 to 75,000 clones, about 95% recorded once. The specimen was thymocytes. The genes are TRBV19 and TRBJ2-5; possible D gene TRBD2, 6 bases. This receptor was obtained from a human donor. The CDR3 DNA reads TGTGCCAGTAGTATAGCTGGGACTGCCATGTTAGAGACCCAGTACTTC. Amino acids: CASSIAGTAMLETQYF.